This T cell receptor (beta chain) was observed in a study of CD8 T cells in ankylosing spondylitis. TCRdb reprocessed the 5' RACE reads with MiXCR, giving one entry per CDR3 protein. Of about 460,000 distinct CDR3 sequences in the sample, approximately 5% were seen once. Trimming took off 4 bases at V and 1 base at J, with 14 bases between the two ends. Germline V gene lookup returns CDR1 SGHRS and CDR2 YFSETQ. This CDR3 is 15 amino acids long. Study results and caveats: There was a TCR beta motif, made of roughly eight highly homologous variants, that appeared characteristic of ankylosing spondylitis blood.

As concerns this clonotype: Its antigen is unidentified.

Sequenced sample: blood, either unsorted or a sorted T cell fraction (not recorded which). The sequence came from a male donor with ankylosing spondylitis. The rearrangement uses TRBV5-1 and TRBJ1-1; D may be TRBD1 (5 bases). The CDR3 DNA reads TGCGCCAGCAGCCCCATGGGGGAGGGGAACACTGAAGCTTTCTTT. As protein: CASSPMGEGNTEAFF. Supplemented by reference TRBV5-1 and TRBJ1-1, the full variable domain reads KAGVTQTPRYLIKTRGQQVTLSCSPISGHRSVSWYQQTPGQGLQFLFEYFSETQRNKGNFPGRFSGRQFSNSRSEMNVSTLELGDSALYLCASSPMGEGNTEAFFGQGTRLTVV.